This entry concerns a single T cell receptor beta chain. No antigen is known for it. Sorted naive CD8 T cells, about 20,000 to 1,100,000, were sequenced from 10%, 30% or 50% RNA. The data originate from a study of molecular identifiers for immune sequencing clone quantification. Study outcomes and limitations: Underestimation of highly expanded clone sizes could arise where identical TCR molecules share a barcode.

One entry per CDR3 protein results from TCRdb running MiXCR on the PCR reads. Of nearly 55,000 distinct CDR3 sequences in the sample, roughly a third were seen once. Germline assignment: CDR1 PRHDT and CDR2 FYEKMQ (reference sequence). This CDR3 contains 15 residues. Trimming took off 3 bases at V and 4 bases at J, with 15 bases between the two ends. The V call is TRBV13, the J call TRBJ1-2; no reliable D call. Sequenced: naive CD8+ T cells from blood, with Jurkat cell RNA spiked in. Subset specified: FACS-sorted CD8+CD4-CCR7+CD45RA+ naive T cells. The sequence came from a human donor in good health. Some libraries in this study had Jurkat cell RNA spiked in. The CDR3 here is CASSLGRTTCYGYTF. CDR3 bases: TGTGCCAGCAGCTTGGGTAGAACAACCTGCTATGGCTACACCTTC.